This entry lists 16 T cell receptor beta chains sequenced from one sample in a study of T cells after somatic rescue of genetic block. The data were produced by immunoSEQ multiplex PCR, yet TCRdb's version contains in-frame clones alone and is incomplete. The sample contains about 120,000 clones, over 80% of which appear only once. Sequencing used peripheral blood mononuclear cells (PBMCs). The source is a woman aged 18 to 35.

V and J are TRBV7-9 and TRBJ2-7, with D perhaps matching TRBD2 (6 bases). The CDR3 consists of 14 residues. CDR1 SEHNR and CDR2 FQNEAQ come from the germline V gene (reference sequence). With 3 bases removed from V and 2 bases from J, the gap between germline ends came to 11 bases. The chain's CDR3 is CASSFSGTPYEQYF. DNA of the CDR3: TGTGCCAGCAGCTTTTCCGGGACTCCCTACGAGCAGTACTTC.

The V gene is TRBV28, the J gene TRBJ1-1; D ambiguous. Germline CDR1 reads MDHEN; CDR2 reads SYDVKM. Trimming pared 8 bases from V and 4 bases from J, leaving 17 bases between. CDR3 length: 14 amino acids. For the CDR3, the DNA is TGTGCCAGCGTCCTCCCAGGCAAGGGCACTGAAGCTTTCTTT. It codes for CASVLPGKGTEAFF.

The chain uses TRBV19 and TRBJ2-1; tentative D call: TRBD2 (7 bases). CDR1 and CDR2 (germline): LNHDA, SQIVND (reference sequence). The length of the CDR3 is 15 residues. V was trimmed by 5 bases and J by 7 bases, leaving 18 bases between them. The CDR3 loop reads CASSPRGLRGNEQFF. CDR3 DNA sequence: TGTGCCAGTAGTCCGCGGGGGCTCCGGGGGAATGAGCAGTTCTTC.

This clone was seen more than once but under ten times. The genes are TRBV5-1 and TRBJ2-7; the match to TRBD2 covers 9 bases. J was trimmed by 4 bases and V by 0 bases; bases with no gene match: 2. The V gene's germline CDR1 is SGHRS and CDR2 YFSETQ. The CDR3 runs 14 residues. The CDR3 DNA reads as TGCGCCAGCAGCTTGGGAACTAGCGGGTACGAGCAGTACTTC. Translating it yields CASSLGTSGYEQYF.

V is TRBV5-5 and J is TRBJ2-3; D possibly uses TRBD1 or TRBD2 (5 bases each). The CDR3 is 13 amino acids. CDR1 is SGHKS and CDR2 is YYEKEE in the germline V gene (reference sequence). V shed 4 bases and J shed 9 bases, with 15 bases lying between them. This CDR3 reads CASSPRDRETQYF. CDR3 DNA: TGTGCCAGCAGCCCACGGGACCGGGAAACGCAGTATTTT.

The chain has TRBV7-3 and TRBJ2-1, with D tentatively TRBD1 or TRBD2 (6 bases each). Trimming removed 2 bases from V and 0 bases from J, with 11 bases in between. Germline-derived CDR1 and CDR2 are SGHTA and FQGTGA. CDR3 size: 16 residues. CDR3 sequence reads: CASSLGGGASYNEQFF. The CDR3 DNA reads TGTGCCAGCAGCTTAGGGGGCGGGGCCTCCTACAATGAGCAGTTCTTC.

The chain joins TRBV14 to TRBJ2-3, with no clear D. The CDR3 runs 13 residues. Trimming stripped 6 bases from V and 9 bases from J, with 16 bases between. Germline V CDR1 and CDR2: SGHDN, FVKESK. The CDR3: CASSPRLVETQYF. The CDR3, as DNA: TGTGCCAGCAGTCCTAGGCTTGTGGAGACGCAGTATTTT.

V usage is TRBV5-1 and J usage is TRBJ2-5; the D gene is possibly TRBD1 (7 bases). The CDR3 extends over 16 amino acids. CDR1 and CDR2 (germline): SGHRS, YFSETQ. Trimming cost V 4 bases and J 4 bases, with 20 bases left between them. The CDR3: CASSRQGGAMGETQYF. The CDR3 DNA is TGCGCCAGCAGCCGCCAGGGGGGCGCTATGGGAGAGACCCAGTACTTC.

This sequence joins TRBV7-9 and TRBJ1-1, with D possibly being TRBD1 (6 bases). Germline V gives CDR1 SEHNR, CDR2 FQNEAQ (reference sequence). Between the trimmed V and J ends, which lost 5 bases and 11 bases, there was a span of 21 bases. This CDR3 comprises 14 residues. The CDR3 is CASSDSDRPRSAFF. Here the CDR3 DNA reads TGTGCCAGCAGCGACAGCGACAGGCCCAGGTCGGCTTTCTTT.

The rearrangement uses TRBV5-1 and TRBJ2-3, with D uncertain. The CDR3 loop spans 14 amino acids. Germline CDR1 SGHRS, CDR2 YFSETQ. Trimming pared 0 bases from V and 1 base from J, leaving 6 bases between. DNA of the CDR3: TGCGCCAGCAGCTTGGAGTCGGGCACAGATACGCAGTATTTT. Translation gives CASSLESGTDTQYF. Full variable domain (rest looked up from reference TRBV5-1 and TRBJ2-3): KAGVTQTPRYLIKTRGQQVTLSCSPISGHRSVSWYQQTPGQGLQFLFEYFSETQRNKGNFPGRFSGRQFSNSRSEMNVSTLELGDSALYLCASSLESGTDTQYFGPGTRLTVL.

This chain uses TRBV30 with TRBJ1-2, with 10 bases lining up with TRBD1. CDR1 GTSNPN and CDR2 SVGIG come from the germline V gene (reference sequence). The CDR3 totals 15 residues. Germline trimming cut 2 bases from V and 2 bases from J; bases unmatched to any gene: 5. CDR3 sequence (DNA): TGTGCCTGGAGTCTCCCGGGACAGGGGAACTATGGCTACACCTTC. This translates into CAWSLPGQGNYGYTF.

The table lists this clone with a count of one. The rearrangement uses TRBV5-1 and TRBJ2-7; D remains unclear. Germline CDR1 SGHRS, CDR2 YFSETQ. The CDR3 has 12 residues. V dropped 4 bases and J dropped 1 base, with 6 bases sitting between them. This CDR3 is CASSAESYEQYF. CDR3 DNA: TGCGCCAGCAGCGCGGAGTCCTACGAGCAGTACTTC.

The V call is TRBV4-3, the J call TRBJ2-1; no definite D call. Per germline, CDR1 LGHNA and CDR2 YSLEER. The CDR3 loop spans 14 amino acids. Trimming left V 3 bases short and J 6 bases short, with 12 bases between. The CDR3 loop is CASSQAPDSNEQFF. Here the CDR3 DNA reads TGCGCCAGCAGCCAGGCCCCTGACTCCAATGAGCAGTTCTTC.

J is TRBJ2-5 and V is TRBV5-1; TRBD2 matches at 13 bases. The J segment lost 4 bases and the V segment lost 4 bases, leaving 4 bases of the junction unmatched. CDR3 length: 15 amino acids. Germline V lookup: CDR1 SGHRS, CDR2 YFSETQ. The CDR3 DNA sequence: TGCGCCAGCAGCCTACTAGCGGGGGGGCCAGAGACCCAGTACTTC. This encodes CASSLLAGGPETQYF.

The chain combines TRBV14 with TRBJ2-3, with D perhaps TRBD1 (7 bases). The CDR3 runs 19 residues. V was pared by 4 bases and J by 1 base, with 24 bases between. From germline, CDR1 is SGHDN and CDR2 FVKESK. CDR3 loop: CASSRDRVVGGQRTDTQYF. For the CDR3, the DNA is TGTGCCAGCAGCCGCGACAGGGTAGTCGGGGGTCAGCGCACAGATACGCAGTATTTT.

The chain employs TRBV5-1 and TRBJ1-1; 9 nucleotides align to TRBD1. This CDR3 spans 16 amino acids. Trimming removed 2 bases from V and 1 base from J; junction bases left unmatched: 6. CDR1 is SGHRS and CDR2 is YFSETQ in the germline V gene. The CDR3 DNA follows: TGCGCCAGCAGCTTCATTGGGACAGGGAAGAACACTGAAGCTTTCTTT. Protein: CASSFIGTGKNTEAFF. Combining the CDR3 with reference TRBV5-1 and TRBJ1-1 gives the whole variable domain KAGVTQTPRYLIKTRGQQVTLSCSPISGHRSVSWYQQTPGQGLQFLFEYFSETQRNKGNFPGRFSGRQFSNSRSEMNVSTLELGDSALYLCASSFIGTGKNTEAFFGQGTRLTVV.